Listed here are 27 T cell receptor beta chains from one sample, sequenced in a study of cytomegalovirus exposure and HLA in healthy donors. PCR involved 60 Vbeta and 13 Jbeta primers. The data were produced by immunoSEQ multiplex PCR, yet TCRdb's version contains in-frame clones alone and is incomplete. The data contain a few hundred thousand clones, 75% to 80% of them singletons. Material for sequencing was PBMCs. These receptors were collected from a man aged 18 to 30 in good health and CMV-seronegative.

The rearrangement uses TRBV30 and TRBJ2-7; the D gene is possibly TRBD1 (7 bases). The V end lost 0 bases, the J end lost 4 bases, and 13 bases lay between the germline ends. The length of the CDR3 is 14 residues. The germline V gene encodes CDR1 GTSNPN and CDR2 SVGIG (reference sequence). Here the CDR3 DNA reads TGTGCCTGGAGTGTAGGAGGGGGCGGTTACGAGCAGTACTTC. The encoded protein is CAWSVGGGGYEQYF.

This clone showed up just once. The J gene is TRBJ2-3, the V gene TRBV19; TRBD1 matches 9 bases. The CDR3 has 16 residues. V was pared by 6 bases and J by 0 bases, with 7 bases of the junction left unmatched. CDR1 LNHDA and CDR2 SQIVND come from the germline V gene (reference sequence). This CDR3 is CASRTRTGASTDTQYF. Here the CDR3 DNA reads TGTGCCAGTAGAACCCGGACAGGGGCGAGCACAGATACGCAGTATTTT.

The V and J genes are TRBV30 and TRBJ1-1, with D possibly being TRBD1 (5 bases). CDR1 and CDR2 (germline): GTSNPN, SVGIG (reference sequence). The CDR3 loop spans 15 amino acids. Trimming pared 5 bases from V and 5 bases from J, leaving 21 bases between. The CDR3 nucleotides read TGTGCCTGGGACCCCTTTACGGGGGAGGGGACTGAAGCTTTCTTT. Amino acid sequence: CAWDPFTGEGTEAFF.

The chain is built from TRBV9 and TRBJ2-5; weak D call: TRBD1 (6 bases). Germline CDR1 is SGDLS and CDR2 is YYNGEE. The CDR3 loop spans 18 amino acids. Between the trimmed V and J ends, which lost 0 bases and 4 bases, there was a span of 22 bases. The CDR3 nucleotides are TGTGCCAGCAGCGTAGCTACGATCAGGGGCCCAGGGAGAGAGACCCAGTACTTC. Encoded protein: CASSVATIRGPGRETQYF.

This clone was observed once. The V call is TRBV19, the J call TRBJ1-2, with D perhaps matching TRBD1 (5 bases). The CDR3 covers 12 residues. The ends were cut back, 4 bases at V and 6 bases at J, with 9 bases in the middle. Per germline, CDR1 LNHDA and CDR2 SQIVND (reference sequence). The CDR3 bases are TGTGCCAGTAGTAAGGAGGGGAATGGCTACACCTTC. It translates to CASSKEGNGYTF. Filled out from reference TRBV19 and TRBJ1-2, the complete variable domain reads DGGITQSPKYLFRKEGQNVTLSCEQNLNHDAMYWYRQDPGQGLRLIYYSQIVNDFQKGDIAEGYSVSREKKESFPLTVTSAQKNPTAFYLCASSKEGNGYTFGSGTRLTVV.

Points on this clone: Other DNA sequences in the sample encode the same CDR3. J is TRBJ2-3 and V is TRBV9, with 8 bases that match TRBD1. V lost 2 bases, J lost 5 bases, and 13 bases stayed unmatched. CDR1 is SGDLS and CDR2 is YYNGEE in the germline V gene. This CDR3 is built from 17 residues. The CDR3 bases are TGTGCCAGCAGCGTCGGGGCGGGGCAGGGGGCGGAAGATACGCAGTATTTT. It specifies CASSVGAGQGAEDTQYF.

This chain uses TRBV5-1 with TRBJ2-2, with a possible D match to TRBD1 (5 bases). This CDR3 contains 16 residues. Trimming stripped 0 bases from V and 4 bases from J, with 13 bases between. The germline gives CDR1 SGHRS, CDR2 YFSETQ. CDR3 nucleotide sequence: TGCGCCAGCAGCTTGGGTGCAGGGCTTGCCACCGGGGAGCTGTTTTTT. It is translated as CASSLGAGLATGELFF. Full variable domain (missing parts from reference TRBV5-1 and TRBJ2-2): KAGVTQTPRYLIKTRGQQVTLSCSPISGHRSVSWYQQTPGQGLQFLFEYFSETQRNKGNFPGRFSGRQFSNSRSEMNVSTLELGDSALYLCASSLGAGLATGELFFGEGSRLTVL.

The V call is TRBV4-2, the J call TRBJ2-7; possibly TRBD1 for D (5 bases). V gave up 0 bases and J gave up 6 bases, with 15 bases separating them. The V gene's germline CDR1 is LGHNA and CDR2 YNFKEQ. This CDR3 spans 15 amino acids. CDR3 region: CASSQDLLGAGEQYF. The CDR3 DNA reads TGTGCCAGCAGCCAAGATCTATTAGGGGCAGGCGAGCAGTACTTC.

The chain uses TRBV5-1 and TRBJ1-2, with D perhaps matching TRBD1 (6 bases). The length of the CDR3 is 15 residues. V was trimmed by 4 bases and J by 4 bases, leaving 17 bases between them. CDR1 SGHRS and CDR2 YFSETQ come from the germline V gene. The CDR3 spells CASSPGGAMTYGYTF. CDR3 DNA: TGCGCCAGCAGCCCCGGGGGGGCTATGACCTATGGCTACACCTTC.

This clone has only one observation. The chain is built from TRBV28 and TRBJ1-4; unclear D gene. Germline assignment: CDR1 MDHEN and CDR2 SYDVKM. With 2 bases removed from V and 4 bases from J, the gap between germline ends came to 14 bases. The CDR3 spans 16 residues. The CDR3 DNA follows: TGTGCCAGCAGTTTAATCGTGGACGGAGGTAATGAAAAACTGTTTTTT. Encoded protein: CASSLIVDGGNEKLFF.

CDR3 in DNA: TGTGCCAGCAGCGTAGGCGGGGGGCTCTCCTACGAGCAGTACTTC. This translates into CASSVGGGLSYEQYF. The chain links TRBV9 to TRBJ2-7; 8 positions agree with TRBD2. The CDR3 loop spans 15 amino acids. After removal of 0 bases from V and 0 bases from J, the junction contained 2 bases not matched to a gene. Germline CDR1 reads SGDLS; CDR2 reads YYNGEE.

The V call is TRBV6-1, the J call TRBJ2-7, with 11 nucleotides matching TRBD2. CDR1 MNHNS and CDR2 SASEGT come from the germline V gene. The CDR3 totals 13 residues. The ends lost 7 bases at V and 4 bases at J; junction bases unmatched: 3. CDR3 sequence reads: CASKLAGEYEQYF. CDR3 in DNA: TGTGCCAGCAAACTAGCGGGGGAATACGAGCAGTACTTC.

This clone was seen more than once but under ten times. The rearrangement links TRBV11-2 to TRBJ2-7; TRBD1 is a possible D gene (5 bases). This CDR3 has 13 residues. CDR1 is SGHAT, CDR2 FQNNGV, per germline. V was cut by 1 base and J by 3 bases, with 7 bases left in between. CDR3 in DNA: TGTGCCAGCAGCTTAGGGGGCCTCTACGAGCAGTACTTC. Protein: CASSLGGLYEQYF.

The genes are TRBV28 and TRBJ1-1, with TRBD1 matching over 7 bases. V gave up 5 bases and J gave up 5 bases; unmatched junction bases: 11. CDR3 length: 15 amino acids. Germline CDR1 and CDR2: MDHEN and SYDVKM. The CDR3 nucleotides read TGTGCCAGCAGTCCGGCTATCGACAGGGATACTGAAGCTTTCTTT. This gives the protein CASSPAIDRDTEAFF.

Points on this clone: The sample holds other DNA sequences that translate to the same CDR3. In nucleotides, the CDR3 is TGCGCCAGCAGCTTGGCGGGAGACTCTGGAAACACCATATATTTT. It codes for CASSLAGDSGNTIYF. The rearrangement joins TRBV5-1 to TRBJ1-3; D remains unclear. This CDR3 region has 15 residues. Germline V CDR1 and CDR2: SGHRS, YFSETQ. Between the trimmed V and J ends, which lost 0 bases and 0 bases, there was a span of 7 bases.

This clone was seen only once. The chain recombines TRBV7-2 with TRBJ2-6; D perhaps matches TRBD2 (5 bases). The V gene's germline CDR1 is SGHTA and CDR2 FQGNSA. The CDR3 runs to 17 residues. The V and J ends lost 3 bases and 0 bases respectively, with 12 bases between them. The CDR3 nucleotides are TGTGCCAGCAGCTTGGCCACGGCGGGCTCTGGGGCCAACGTCCTGACTTTC. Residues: CASSLATAGSGANVLTF.

CDR3 coding DNA: TGTGCCAGCACCTTGGGACAGGACCCTCACAATGAGCAGTTCTTC. Residues: CASTLGQDPHNEQFF. V is TRBV9 and J is TRBJ2-1; 8 bases fit TRBD1. Trimming at V came to 6 bases and at J to 5 bases, leaving 10 bases not matched to a gene. Germline V CDR1 and CDR2: SGDLS, YYNGEE. CDR3 length: 15 amino acids.

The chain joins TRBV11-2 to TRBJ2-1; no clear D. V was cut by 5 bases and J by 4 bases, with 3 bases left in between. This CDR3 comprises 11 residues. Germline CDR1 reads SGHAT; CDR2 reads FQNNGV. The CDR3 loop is CASSPYNEQFF. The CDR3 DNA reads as TGTGCCAGCAGCCCGTACAATGAGCAGTTCTTC.

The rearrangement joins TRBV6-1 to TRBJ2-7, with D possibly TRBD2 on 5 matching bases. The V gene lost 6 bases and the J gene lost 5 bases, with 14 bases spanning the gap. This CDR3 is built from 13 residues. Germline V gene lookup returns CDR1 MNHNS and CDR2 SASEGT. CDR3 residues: CASRVEGTHEQYF. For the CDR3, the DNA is TGTGCCAGCAGAGTCGAGGGAACCCACGAGCAGTACTTC.

CDR3 amino acids: CASSGQGRQETQYF. CDR3 DNA sequence: TGCGCCAGCAGCGGACAGGGTCGGCAAGAGACCCAGTACTTC. The chain carries TRBV5-1 and TRBJ2-5, with 8 bases aligning to TRBD1. From germline, CDR1 is SGHRS and CDR2 YFSETQ. V trimming: 4 bases; J trimming: 2 bases; junction bases outside the gene matches: 4. The CDR3 extends over 14 amino acids. Based on the CDR3 plus reference TRBV5-1 and TRBJ2-5, the full variable domain is KAGVTQTPRYLIKTRGQQVTLSCSPISGHRSVSWYQQTPGQGLQFLFEYFSETQRNKGNFPGRFSGRQFSNSRSEMNVSTLELGDSALYLCASSGQGRQETQYFGPGTRLLVL.

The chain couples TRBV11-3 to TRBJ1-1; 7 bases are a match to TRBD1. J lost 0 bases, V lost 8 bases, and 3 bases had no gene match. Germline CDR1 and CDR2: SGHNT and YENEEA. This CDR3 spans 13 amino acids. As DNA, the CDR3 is TGTGCCAGCCTGGACAGGTTGAACACTGAAGCTTTCTTT. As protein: CASLDRLNTEAFF.

The CDR3 loop reads CASSAGGGSSGNTIYF. The CDR3, as DNA: TGTGCCAGCAGCGCGGGGGGGGGCAGCTCTGGAAACACCATATATTTT. The rearrangement uses TRBV9 and TRBJ1-3; D may be TRBD1 (6 bases). V lost 3 bases and J lost 0, with 13 bases in between. Germline V gene data show CDR1 as SGDLS and CDR2 as YYNGEE. The CDR3 sequence is 16 residues long.

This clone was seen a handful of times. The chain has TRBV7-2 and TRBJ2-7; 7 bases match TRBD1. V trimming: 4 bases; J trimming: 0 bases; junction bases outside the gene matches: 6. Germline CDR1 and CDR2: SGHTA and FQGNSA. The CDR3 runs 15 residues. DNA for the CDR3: TGTGCCAGCAGCTCCCCGGACAGGTTCTCCTACGAGCAGTACTTC. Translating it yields CASSSPDRFSYEQYF.

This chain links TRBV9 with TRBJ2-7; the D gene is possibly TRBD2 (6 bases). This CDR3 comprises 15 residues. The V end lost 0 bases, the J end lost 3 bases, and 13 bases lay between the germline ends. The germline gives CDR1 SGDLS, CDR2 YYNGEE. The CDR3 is CASSVEWQGGYEQYF. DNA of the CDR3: TGTGCCAGCAGCGTAGAGTGGCAGGGAGGCTACGAGCAGTACTTC.

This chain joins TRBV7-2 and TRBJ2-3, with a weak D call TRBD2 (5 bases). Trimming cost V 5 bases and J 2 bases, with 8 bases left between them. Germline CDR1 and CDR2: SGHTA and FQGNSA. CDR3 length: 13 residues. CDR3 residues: CASSVTITDTQYF. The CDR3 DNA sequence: TGTGCCAGCAGCGTGACTATCACAGATACGCAGTATTTT.

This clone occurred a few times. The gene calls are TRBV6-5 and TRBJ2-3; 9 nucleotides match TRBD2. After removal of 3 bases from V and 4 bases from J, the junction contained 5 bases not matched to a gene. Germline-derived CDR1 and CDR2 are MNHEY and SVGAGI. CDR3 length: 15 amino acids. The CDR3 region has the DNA TGTGCCAGCAGTTATAGGCGGGGGGGTTCAGATACGCAGTATTTT. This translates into CASSYRRGGSDTQYF.

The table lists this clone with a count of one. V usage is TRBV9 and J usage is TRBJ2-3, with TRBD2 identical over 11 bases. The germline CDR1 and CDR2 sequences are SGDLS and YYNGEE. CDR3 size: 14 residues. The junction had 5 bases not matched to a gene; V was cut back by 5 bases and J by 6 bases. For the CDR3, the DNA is TGTGCCAGCAGTCCGACTAGCGGGACTGATACGCAGTATTTT. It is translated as CASSPTSGTDTQYF.